The 19 T cell receptor beta chains given below trace back to one sample, sequenced in a study of CD8 T cells in ankylosing spondylitis. Overall study results and limits: Roughly eight highly homologous variants made up a TCR beta motif that seemed to typify ankylosing spondylitis blood.

Their cognate antigens are unknown. One entry per CDR3 protein, called by TCRdb with MiXCR from the 5' RACE reads. The data hold over 700,000 distinct CDR3 sequences, with roughly 19% observed a single time. The source material was blood, either unsorted or a sorted T cell fraction (not recorded which). The receptor source for this set is a male donor with ankylosing spondylitis.

There are a few counts of this clonotype. The CDR3 coding sequence is TGCAGCGTTGAATCTGACAGGGGAATGGTCAATGAGCAGTTCTTC. Translated, it gives CSVESDRGMVNEQFF. This chain joins TRBV29-1 and TRBJ2-1; TRBD1 agrees at 8 bases. V gave up 2 bases and J gave up 6 bases; unmatched junction bases: 9. The CDR3 is 15 residues long. Germline V gene lookup returns CDR1 SQVTM and CDR2 ANQGSEA.

The rearrangement joins TRBV12-3 or TRBV12-4 to TRBJ2-1, with 8 bases lining up with TRBD2. CDR3 size: 16 residues. Germline trimming cut 5 bases from V and 5 bases from J; bases unmatched to any gene: 11. CDR3 sequence: CASSPVAGGPNNEQFF. CDR3 DNA: TGTGCCAGCAGTCCGGTGGCGGGGGGCCCTAACAATGAGCAGTTCTTC.

This clonotype was seen a few times. The chain has TRBV28 and TRBJ2-3; 8 nucleotides agree with TRBD2. Unmatched junction bases numbered 4, after V lost 5 bases and J lost 0 bases. The CDR3 is 15 residues long. CDR1 and CDR2 from the germline V gene are MDHEN and SYDVKM. The CDR3 loop is CASSPTSASTDTQYF. DNA of the CDR3: TGTGCCAGCAGTCCGACTAGCGCAAGCACAGATACGCAGTATTTT. Based on the CDR3 plus reference TRBV28 and TRBJ2-3, the full variable domain is DVKVTQSSRYLVKRTGEKVFLECVQDMDHENMFWYRQDPGLGLRLIYFSYDVKMKEKGDIPEGYSVSREKKERFSLILESASTNQTSMYLCASSPTSASTDTQYFGPGTRLTVL.

This clonotype was found many times. This chain uses TRBV5-1 with TRBJ2-1; possibly TRBD1 or TRBD2 for D (6 bases each). Per germline, CDR1 SGHRS and CDR2 YFSETQ. V lost 4 bases, J lost 9 bases, and 20 bases lay in between. The CDR3 has 15 residues. This CDR3 is CASSPGDSGTPEQFF. Here the CDR3 DNA reads TGCGCCAGCAGCCCAGGGGATAGCGGAACTCCTGAGCAGTTCTTC.

CDR3 region: CASKWDRDEKLFF. CDR3 nucleotide sequence: TGTGCCAGCAAGTGGGACAGGGATGAAAAACTGTTTTTT. This chain connects TRBV12-3 or TRBV12-4 to TRBJ1-4, with TRBD1 matching over 9 bases. J was trimmed by 6 bases and V by 7 bases; bases with no gene match: 3. The CDR3 contains 13 residues.

Only a few counts were recorded for this clonotype. The chain carries TRBV12-3 or TRBV12-4 and TRBJ2-3, with 11 bases fitting TRBD2. This CDR3 has 16 residues. J gave up 2 bases and V 5 bases, and 6 bases lay outside the gene matches. The CDR3: CASSPLAGGDTDTQYF. Written as DNA, the CDR3 is TGTGCCAGCAGTCCCTTAGCGGGAGGGGACACAGATACGCAGTATTTT.

This clonotype was counted only a few times. The V gene is TRBV9, the J gene TRBJ2-1; D remains ambiguous. This CDR3 has 15 amino acids. Germline-derived CDR1 and CDR2 are SGDLS and YYNGEE. V lost 0 bases to trimming and J lost 6 bases, with 13 bases between them. CDR3 DNA sequence: TGTGCCAGCAGCGTAGTCTTAGCAGCCGTCAATGAGCAGTTCTTC. This encodes CASSVVLAAVNEQFF.

This clonotype turned up a few times. This sequence joins TRBV9 and TRBJ1-4; a weak D match, TRBD1 (6 bases). V was pared by 3 bases and J by 5 bases, with 11 bases between. The CDR3 extends over 14 amino acids. The V gene's germline CDR1 is SGDLS and CDR2 YYNGEE. CDR3 DNA: TGTGCCAGCAGCGCAGGGGTTTTCAATGAAAAACTGTTTTTT. This translates into CASSAGVFNEKLFF. Looking up the rest from reference TRBV9 and TRBJ1-4 gives the full variable domain: DSGVTQTPKHLITATGQRVTLRCSPRSGDLSVYWYQQSLDQGLQFLIQYYNGEERAKGNILERFSAQQFPDLHSELNLSSLELGDSALYFCASSAGVFNEKLFFGSGTQLSVL.

The chain employs TRBV3-1 and TRBJ2-1; D perhaps matches TRBD2 (6 bases). V was cut by 4 bases and J by 4 bases, with 17 bases left in between. This CDR3 is 16 amino acids long. Germline CDR1 is LGHDT and CDR2 is YNNKEL (reference sequence). The CDR3 here is CASSPRDSWAYNEQFF. The CDR3 DNA reads as TGTGCCAGCAGCCCCAGGGACTCCTGGGCGTACAATGAGCAGTTCTTC.

The rearrangement uses TRBV20-1 and TRBJ2-2, with 7 bases identical to TRBD2. The CDR3 has 16 residues. J was trimmed by 4 bases and V by 1 base; bases with no gene match: 9. Germline-derived CDR1 and CDR2 are DFQATT and SNEGSKA (reference sequence). Here the CDR3 DNA reads TGCAGTGCTAGAGCGCTCTCCGGGGGGATCACCGGGGAGCTGTTTTTT. It translates to CSARALSGGITGELFF.

This clonotype occurred a few times. The chain recombines TRBV4-1 with TRBJ2-3; 7 bases map to TRBD2. The CDR3 spans 17 residues. V dropped 0 bases and J dropped 1; count of bases not matched to a gene: 7. Germline assignment: CDR1 MGHRA and CDR2 YSYEKL. In DNA, the CDR3 is TGCGCCAGCAGCCAAGATCCGGGCGGGAGCGGCACAGATACGCAGTATTTT. The encoded protein is CASSQDPGGSGTDTQYF.

The chain couples TRBV28 to TRBJ2-3; TRBD2 might be the D (5 bases). The CDR3 sequence is 14 residues long. V lost 5 bases, J lost 5 bases, and 14 bases lay in between. Germline lookup yields CDR1 MDHEN and CDR2 SYDVKM. For the CDR3, the DNA is TGTGCCAGCAGTCCCCCAGGACTCTTAGATACGCAGTATTTT. This gives the protein CASSPPGLLDTQYF.

In this sample, this clonotype turned up a few times. The chain recombines TRBV5-1 with TRBJ1-1, with 9 bases that match TRBD1. This CDR3 is 16 amino acids long. The germline gives CDR1 SGHRS, CDR2 YFSETQ. With V trimmed by 4 bases and J by 5 bases, 12 bases remained unmatched. The CDR3, as DNA: TGCGCCAGCAGCCCCGGACAGGGGTTAGGGAAGACTGAAGCTTTCTTT. Translated: CASSPGQGLGKTEAFF.

This clonotype was observed a handful of times. V and J are TRBV7-8 and TRBJ2-3; TRBD1 matches 9 bases. The ends lost 3 bases at V and 5 bases at J; junction bases unmatched: 12. The CDR3 runs to 17 residues. CDR1 is SGHVS and CDR2 is FQNEAQ in the germline V gene. CDR3 nucleotide sequence: TGTGCCAGCAGCTTCCTCCCCCCGGGACAGGGCCTAGATACGCAGTATTTT. Its protein is CASSFLPPGQGLDTQYF.

The genes are TRBV27 and TRBJ2-2; TRBD2 is a possible D gene (6 bases). This CDR3 has 14 residues. Germline loops: CDR1 MNHEY, CDR2 SMNVEV (reference sequence). V lost 3 bases, J lost 6 bases, and 11 bases lay in between. CDR3 protein: CASSFRLGAGELFF. The CDR3 region has the DNA TGTGCCAGCAGTTTCCGACTAGGGGCCGGGGAGCTGTTTTTT.

The chain employs TRBV29-1 and TRBJ2-1, with D unclear. Trimming shortened V by 1 base and J by 0 bases, and 10 bases separated the two germline ends. The CDR3 covers 15 residues. Germline V gives CDR1 SQVTM, CDR2 ANQGSEA. This CDR3 is CSVEGSQFSYNEQFF. The CDR3 region has the DNA TGCAGCGTTGAAGGCTCCCAGTTCTCCTACAATGAGCAGTTCTTC.

The genes are TRBV12-3 or TRBV12-4 and TRBJ1-2; the D gene is possibly TRBD1 (5 bases). Trimming shortened V by 5 bases and J by 6 bases, and 22 bases separated the two germline ends. The CDR3 consists of 16 residues. The CDR3 loop reads CASSLMGGGFSDGYTF. CDR3 bases: TGTGCCAGCAGTCTGATGGGGGGGGGGTTTTCGGATGGCTACACCTTC.

This clonotype was detected only a few times. This sequence joins TRBV20-1 and TRBJ1-5; 7 bases agree with TRBD1. Germline CDR1 is DFQATT and CDR2 is SNEGSKA (reference sequence). J gave up 1 base and V 4 bases, and 4 bases lay outside the gene matches. CDR3 length: 14 residues. The CDR3 reads CSAKTGLSNQPQHF. CDR3 coding DNA: TGCAGTGCTAAGACAGGGTTGAGCAATCAGCCCCAGCATTTT.

This clonotype was counted between two and nine times. The J gene is TRBJ1-5, the V gene TRBV4-2, with D perhaps TRBD1 (6 bases). V was cut by 0 bases and J by 4 bases, with 10 bases left in between. Per the germline V gene, CDR1 is LGHNA and CDR2 is YNFKEQ. The CDR3 spans 15 residues. This CDR3 is CASSQETGTNQPQHF. Here the CDR3 DNA reads TGTGCCAGCAGCCAAGAGACAGGTACTAATCAGCCCCAGCATTTT.